The sequence of this T cell receptor beta chain was determined in a study of T cells after yellow fever vaccination. MiXCR, applied by TCRdb to the 5' RACE reads, yields one record per CDR3 protein. Among about 160,000 distinct CDR3 sequences listed, 6% to 7.5% were seen once. Comments on this clonotype: A junction boundary mismatches the germline segment, possibly from a read error.

Germline V gives CDR1 MNHEY, CDR2 SMNVEV (reference sequence). CDR3 length: 15 amino acids. The origin of this receptor is a man younger than 35 who received the YFV17D yellow fever vaccine. The rearrangement uses TRBV27 and TRBJ2-1; 10 nucleotides match TRBD2. The starting material was CD4+ T cells sorted from PBMCs, obtained less than 6 days after the first yellow fever vaccination. The CDR3 nucleotides are TGCACCAGCAGTCCAAGGACTAGCGGCGACAATGAGCAGTTCTTC. As protein: CTSSPRTSGDNEQFF.